The clone carrying this T cell receptor beta chain was seen only once. The antigen is undetermined. This entry belongs to a study of T cell responses to AZD1222 COVID-19 vaccine. Clones were sequenced by immunoSEQ multiplex PCR, and TCRdb holds only the in-frame ones, with some missing. The profile covers some 180,000 clones, with 90% to 95% appearing a single time and roughly 1% taken by the ten largest. The CDR3 sequence is 16 residues long. The germline V and J ends were trimmed by 1 base and 0 bases, with 12 bases remaining between them. Germline V gene lookup returns CDR1 LNHDA and CDR2 SQIVND (reference sequence). Study outcomes and limitations: Just a handful of AZD1222 recipients were seropositive at baseline. Sampling that yielded the repertoires occurred only after the peak T cell response.

The rearrangement links TRBV19 to TRBJ1-1; D not certain. This TCR came from an adult who received the MenACWY meningococcal vaccine as a control. This specimen was peripheral blood, taken 28 days after the second dose of the MenACWY control vaccine. The CDR3 protein is CASSIGRRLLNTEAFF. Here the CDR3 DNA reads TGTGCCAGTAGTATAGGGCGACGGTTACTGAACACTGAAGCTTTCTTT.